This TCR beta chain came from a study of immune heterogeneity within non-small cell lung tumors. Study details: Tumor histology was classified as squamous cell carcinoma in several cases, non-squamous carcinoma in about ten and not otherwise specified in 1.

Study-level results: Identical dominant CDR3 beta clonotypes were found repeatedly across the tumor sites of a single patient, and these appeared alongside high-frequency clones that were unique to particular tumor locations. Patients largely differed in their high-frequency T-cell receptor beta clonotypes.

Amplification of the TCR beta CDR3 was achieved through multiplex PCR with 32 V and 13 J primers. TCRdb ran MiXCR on the multiplex PCR reads and lists one entry per CDR3 protein. The sample holds tens of thousands of distinct CDR3 sequences, under 30% seen once. As regards this clonotype: Its target is unknown.

Germline trimming cut 3 bases from V and 0 bases from J; bases unmatched to any gene: 5. There are 16 residues in the CDR3. Genomic DNA extracted from bulk tumor tissue served as template. A total of roughly 620 ng was used per sample. Taken during surgery, several biopsies per primary tumor were spaced as far apart as possible within the tumor mass. Curative surgery was performed on patients who had untreated, newly diagnosed non-small cell lung cancer. This sequence joins TRBV12-3 or TRBV12-4 and TRBJ2-1; TRBD1 aligns across 7 bases. What was sequenced was lung tumor tissue. The TCR was taken from a man aged 35 to 55 with non-small cell lung cancer. CDR3 in amino acids: CASSFRRTGSYNEQFF. DNA of the CDR3: TGTGCCAGCAGTTTCCGTCGGACAGGCTCCTACAATGAGCAGTTCTTC.